Below are 11 T cell receptor beta chains sequenced from a single sample in a study of OX40 agonist ivuxolimab in advanced cancers. The table came from immunoSEQ multiplex PCR; TCRdb's copy has only in-frame clones and leaves some out. The sample lists some 40,000 clones, 83% seen once, with about 20% in the top ten. The sequencing used CD4+ or CD8+ T cells sorted from blood, collected in a trial of the OX40 agonist ivuxolimab. Every receptor here comes from an adult with an advanced solid tumor such as melanoma, head and neck, liver or kidney cancer.

The chain combines TRBV4-2 with TRBJ2-1; TRBD1 matches 10 bases. Germline V lookup: CDR1 LGHNA, CDR2 YNFKEQ. The CDR3 consists of 15 residues. Trimming took 4 bases from V and 4 from J; bases not matched to a gene: 4. CDR3 in DNA: TGTGCCAGCAGCCCCGGACAGGGGGATTACAATGAGCAGTTCTTC. This sequence encodes CASSPGQGDYNEQFF.

The V and J genes are TRBV7-9 and TRBJ2-7, with TRBD1 matching over 8 bases. Germline trimming cut 1 base from V and 6 bases from J; bases unmatched to any gene: 5. The CDR3 spans 14 residues. Per germline, CDR1 SEHNR and CDR2 FQNEAQ (reference sequence). CDR3 in DNA: TGTGCCAGCAGCTTAGACAGGGGGTTGGGCGAGCAGTACTTC. Residues: CASSLDRGLGEQYF.

V gene TRBV9 combines with J gene TRBJ2-1; 8 bases line up with TRBD2. The length of the CDR3 is 15 residues. V lost 5 bases, J lost 2 bases, and 6 bases stayed unmatched. CDR1 SGDLS and CDR2 YYNGEE come from the germline V gene. DNA for the CDR3: TGTGCCAGCAGGGGAAGCGGGAGCACCTACAATGAGCAGTTCTTC. This encodes CASRGSGSTYNEQFF.

The V gene is TRBV27, the J gene TRBJ1-1; 12 bases line up with TRBD1. The J segment lost 6 bases and the V segment lost 4 bases, leaving 6 bases of the junction unmatched. The CDR3 consists of 15 residues. Germline values: CDR1 MNHEY, CDR2 SMNVEV (reference sequence). CDR3 sequence (DNA): TGTGCCAGCAGTTCCGGGACAGGGGGCGCCCCTGAAGCTTTCTTT. As protein: CASSSGTGGAPEAFF.

J is TRBJ2-2 and V is TRBV19; TRBD2 aligns across 9 bases. Germline V CDR1 and CDR2: LNHDA, SQIVND (reference sequence). The CDR3 totals 18 residues. The J segment lost 4 bases and the V segment lost 1 base, leaving 10 bases of the junction unmatched. This chain's CDR3 is CASSIGCGGAVFTGELFF. CDR3 bases: TGTGCCAGTAGTATAGGATGCGGGGGGGCGGTATTCACCGGGGAGCTGTTTTTT.

This chain links TRBV6-5 with TRBJ2-6; D is tentatively TRBD1 or TRBD2 (5 bases each). CDR1 and CDR2 (germline): MNHEY, SVGAGI. V was cut by 11 bases and J by 1 base, with 9 bases left in between. The CDR3 spans 13 residues. The CDR3 here is CAYWGSGANVLTF. The CDR3 bases are TGTGCCTACTGGGGGTCTGGGGCCAACGTCCTGACTTTC.

This sequence joins TRBV28 and TRBJ1-5; D gene ambiguous. CDR1 and CDR2 (germline): MDHEN, SYDVKM. The CDR3 contains 17 residues. V was shortened by 3 bases and J by 5 bases, with 20 bases between the two germline ends. CDR3 in DNA: TGTGCCAGCAGTTTTTTGGGAGATGGGTCCTTTGATCAGCCCCAGCATTTT. This translates into CASSFLGDGSFDQPQHF. The full variable domain, with the rest looked up from reference TRBV28 and TRBJ1-5, is DVKVTQSSRYLVKRTGEKVFLECVQDMDHENMFWYRQDPGLGLRLIYFSYDVKMKEKGDIPEGYSVSREKKERFSLILESASTNQTSMYLCASSFLGDGSFDQPQHFGDGTRLSIL.

The V gene is TRBV5-4, the J gene TRBJ1-6; D unclear. The CDR3 consists of 13 residues. Germline V gene lookup returns CDR1 SGHNT and CDR2 YYREEE (reference sequence). The germline V and J ends were trimmed by 0 bases and 10 bases, with 8 bases remaining between them. The CDR3 DNA follows: TGTGCCAGCAGCTTGGCCCCAGGATCACCCCTCCACTTT. It is translated as CASSLAPGSPLHF.

This sequence joins TRBV5-6 and TRBJ2-5, with D hard to call. V was clipped by 0 bases and J by 2 bases, with 17 bases between them. This CDR3 has 17 amino acids. Germline CDR1 SGHDT, CDR2 YYEEEE. The CDR3 DNA reads TGTGCCAGCAGCTTGGTGGGGTCCGCAGGCAGACAAGAGACCCAGTACTTC. It is translated as CASSLVGSAGRQETQYF. The full variable domain, in which reference TRBV5-6 and TRBJ2-5 provide the parts outside the CDR3, is DAGVTQSPTHLIKTRGQQVTLRCSPKSGHDTVSWYQQALGQGPQFIFQYYEEEERQRGNFPDRFSGHQFPNYSSELNVNALLLGDSALYLCASSLVGSAGRQETQYFGPGTRLLVL.

V gene TRBV15 combines with J gene TRBJ2-3; 9 bases are a match to TRBD1. The ends lost 5 bases at V and 4 bases at J; junction bases unmatched: 4. Germline V gene data show CDR1 as LNHNV and CDR2 as YYDKDF (reference sequence). The CDR3 extends over 14 amino acids. The CDR3 bases are TGTGCCACCAGCTGGGGACAGGGCGCAGATACGCAGTATTTT. Translating gives CATSWGQGADTQYF.

The gene calls are TRBV21-1 and TRBJ1-5. TRBV21-1 is shown as a pseudogene. The CDR3 totals 14 residues. This chain's CDR3 is CASSKGVGNKPQHF. The CDR3 nucleotides read TGTGCCAGCAGCAAAGGGGTAGGGAATAAGCCCCAGCATTTT.